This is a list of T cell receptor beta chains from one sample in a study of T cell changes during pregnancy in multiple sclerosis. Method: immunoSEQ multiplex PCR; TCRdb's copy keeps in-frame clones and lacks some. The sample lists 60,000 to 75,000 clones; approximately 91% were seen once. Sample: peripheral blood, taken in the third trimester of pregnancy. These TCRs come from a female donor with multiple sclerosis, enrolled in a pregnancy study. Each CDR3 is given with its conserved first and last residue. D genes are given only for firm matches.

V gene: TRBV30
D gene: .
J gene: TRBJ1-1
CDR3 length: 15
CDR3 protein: CAWSLTGIMNTEAFF
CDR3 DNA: TGTGCCTGGAGCCTGACAGGAATCATGAACACTGAAGCTTTCTTT

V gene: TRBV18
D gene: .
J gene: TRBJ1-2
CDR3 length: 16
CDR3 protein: CASSPQGIGPTMGYTF
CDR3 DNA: TGTGCCAGCTCCCCGCAGGGGATCGGACCTACTATGGGCTACACCTTC

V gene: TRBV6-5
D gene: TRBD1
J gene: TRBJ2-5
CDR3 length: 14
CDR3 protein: CASSSTGVAKTQYF
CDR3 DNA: TGTGCCAGCAGTTCGACAGGGGTGGCAAAGACCCAGTACTTC

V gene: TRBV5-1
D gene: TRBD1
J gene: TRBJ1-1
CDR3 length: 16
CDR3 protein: CASSSQGATTYTEAFF
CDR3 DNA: TGCGCCAGCAGCTCACAGGGGGCGACTACGTACACTGAAGCTTTCTTT

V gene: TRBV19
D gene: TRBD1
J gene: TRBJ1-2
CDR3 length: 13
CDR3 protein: CASSILGQYGYTF
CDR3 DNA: TGTGCCAGTAGTATATTGGGACAGTATGGCTACACCTTC

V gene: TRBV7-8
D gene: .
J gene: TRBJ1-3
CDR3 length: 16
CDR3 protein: CASSPPGVIPGNTIYF
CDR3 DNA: TGTGCCAGCAGCCCACCCGGGGTAATCCCTGGAAACACCATATATTTT

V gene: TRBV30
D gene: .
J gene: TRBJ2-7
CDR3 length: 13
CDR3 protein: CAWSVTTNYEQYF
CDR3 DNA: TGTGCCTGGAGTGTAACGACAAACTACGAGCAGTACTTC

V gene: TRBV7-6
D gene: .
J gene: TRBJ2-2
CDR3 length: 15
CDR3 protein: CASSPPRGGTGELFF
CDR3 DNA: TGTGCCAGCAGCCCTCCGAGGGGGGGGACCGGGGAGCTGTTTTTT

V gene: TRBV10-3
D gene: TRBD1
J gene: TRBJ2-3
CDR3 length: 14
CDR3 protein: CAIRDRSSTDTQYF
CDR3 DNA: TGTGCCATCAGGGACAGGTCTAGCACAGATACGCAGTATTTT

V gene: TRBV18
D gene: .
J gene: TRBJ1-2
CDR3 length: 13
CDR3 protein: CASSPQGVYGYTF
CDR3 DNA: TGTGCCAGCTCACCACAGGGAGTCTATGGCTACACCTTC

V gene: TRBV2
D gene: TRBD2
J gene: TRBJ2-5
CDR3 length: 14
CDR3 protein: CASRGGLSQETQYF
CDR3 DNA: TGTGCCAGCAGGGGGGGACTATCTCAAGAGACCCAGTACTTC

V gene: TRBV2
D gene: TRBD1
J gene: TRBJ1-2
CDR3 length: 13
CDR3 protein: CASSYRGGDGYTF
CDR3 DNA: TGTGCCAGCAGCTACAGGGGGGGGGATGGCTACACCTTC

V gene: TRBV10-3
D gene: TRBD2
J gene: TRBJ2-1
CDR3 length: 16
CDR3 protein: CAISDLGGGPEDEQFF
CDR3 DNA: TGTGCCATCAGTGATCTGGGCGGGGGGCCCGAGGATGAGCAGTTCTTC

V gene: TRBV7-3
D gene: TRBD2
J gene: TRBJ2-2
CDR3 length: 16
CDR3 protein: CASSSPSGGNTGELFF
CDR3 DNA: TGTGCCAGCAGCTCGCCGAGCGGGGGTAACACCGGGGAGCTGTTTTTT

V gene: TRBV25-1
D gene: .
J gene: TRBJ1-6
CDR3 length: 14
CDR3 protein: CASSEGAVNSPLHF
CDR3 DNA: TGTGCCAGCAGTGAAGGGGCAGTCAATTCACCCCTCCACTTT

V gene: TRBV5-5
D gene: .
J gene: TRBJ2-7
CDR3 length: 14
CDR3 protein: CASSLMGSSYEQYF
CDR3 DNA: TGTGCCAGCAGCTTGATGGGGAGCTCCTACGAGCAGTACTTC

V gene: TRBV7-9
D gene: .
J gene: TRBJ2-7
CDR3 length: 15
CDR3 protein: CASSLGLQGGYEQYF
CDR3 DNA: TGTGCCAGCAGCTTGGGACTCCAGGGCGGTTACGAGCAGTACTTC

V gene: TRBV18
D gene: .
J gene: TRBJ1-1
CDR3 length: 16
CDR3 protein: CASSLSTGTISTEAFF
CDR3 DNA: TGTGCCAGCTCACTCTCAACCGGGACTATCAGCACTGAAGCTTTCTTT

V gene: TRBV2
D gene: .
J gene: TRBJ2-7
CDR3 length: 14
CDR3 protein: CASSPSGAVYEQYF
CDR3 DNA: TGTGCCAGCAGCCCTTCTGGGGCAGTCTACGAGCAGTACTTC

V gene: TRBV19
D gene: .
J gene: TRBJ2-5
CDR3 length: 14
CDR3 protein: CASSSDSLRETQYF
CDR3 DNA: TGTGCCAGTAGTTCGGACAGCTTAAGAGAGACCCAGTACTTC

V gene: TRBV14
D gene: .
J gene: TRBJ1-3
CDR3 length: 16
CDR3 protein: CASSHLETGSGNTIYF
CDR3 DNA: TGTGCCAGCAGCCACCTCGAGACAGGTTCTGGAAACACCATATATTTT

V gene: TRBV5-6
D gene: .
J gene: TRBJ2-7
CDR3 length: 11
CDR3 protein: CASSLAREQYF
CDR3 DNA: TGTGCCAGCAGCTTGGCCCGCGAGCAGTACTTC

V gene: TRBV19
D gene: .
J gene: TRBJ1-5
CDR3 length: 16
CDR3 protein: CASSPFHPSGNQPQHF
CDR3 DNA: TGTGCCAGTAGTCCCTTCCATCCTTCGGGCAATCAGCCCCAGCATTTT

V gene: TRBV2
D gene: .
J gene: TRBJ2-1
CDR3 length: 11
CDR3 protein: CASSTGLGQFF
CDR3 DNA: TGTGCCTCCTCAACGGGACTGGGGCAGTTCTTC

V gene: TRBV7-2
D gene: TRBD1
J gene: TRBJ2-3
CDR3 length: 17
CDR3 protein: CASSQRGQGAKRYTQYF
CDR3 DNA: TGTGCCAGCAGCCAACGAGGACAGGGGGCTAAAAGGTATACGCAGTATTTT

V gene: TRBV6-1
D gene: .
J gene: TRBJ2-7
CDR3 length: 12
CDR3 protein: CASRAKGGEQYF
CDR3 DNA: TGTGCCAGCAGAGCCAAGGGGGGGGAGCAGTACTTC

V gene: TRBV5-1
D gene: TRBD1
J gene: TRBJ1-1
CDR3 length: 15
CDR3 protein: CASSGRDRGNTEAFF
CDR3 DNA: TGCGCCAGCAGCGGCAGGGACAGGGGGAACACTGAAGCTTTCTTT

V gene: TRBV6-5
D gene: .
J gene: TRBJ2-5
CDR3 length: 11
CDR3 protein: CASSYLQRLYF
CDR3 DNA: TGTGCCAGCAGTTATCTGCAGCGTTTGTACTTC

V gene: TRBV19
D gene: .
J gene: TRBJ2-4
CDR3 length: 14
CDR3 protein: CASSIEGGVNIQYF
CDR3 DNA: TGTGCCAGTAGTATAGAAGGGGGAGTAAACATTCAGTACTTC

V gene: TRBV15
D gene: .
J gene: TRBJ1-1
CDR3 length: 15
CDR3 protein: CATSREGRGNTEAFF
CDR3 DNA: TGTGCCACCAGCAGAGAAGGCAGGGGGAACACTGAAGCTTTCTTT

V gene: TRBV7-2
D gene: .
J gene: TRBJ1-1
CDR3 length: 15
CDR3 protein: CASSQSHGLGGKAFF
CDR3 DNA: TGTGCCAGCAGCCAAAGTCATGGACTCGGTGGGAAAGCTTTCTTT

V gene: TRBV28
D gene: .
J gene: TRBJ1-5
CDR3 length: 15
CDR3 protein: CASRNPGGLDQPQHF
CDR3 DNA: TGTGCCAGCAGAAACCCGGGGGGGCTGGATCAGCCCCAGCATTTT

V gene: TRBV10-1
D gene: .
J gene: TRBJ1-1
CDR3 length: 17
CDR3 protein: CEKGISTGKSWETEAFF
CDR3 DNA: TGCGAAAAAGGGATTTCGACAGGCAAAAGTTGGGAAACTGAAGCTTTCTTT

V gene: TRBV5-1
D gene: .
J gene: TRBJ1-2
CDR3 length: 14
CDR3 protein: CASSPEIVPSGYTF
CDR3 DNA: TGCGCCAGCAGCCCGGAGATAGTTCCCTCTGGCTACACCTTC

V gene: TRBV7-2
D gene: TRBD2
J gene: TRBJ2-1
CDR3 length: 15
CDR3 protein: CASSFGAGGSSEQFF
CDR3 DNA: TGTGCCAGCAGCTTTGGGGCGGGGGGGTCGAGTGAGCAGTTCTTC

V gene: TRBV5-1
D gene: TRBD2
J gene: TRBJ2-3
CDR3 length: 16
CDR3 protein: CASSTTSGGLKDTQYF
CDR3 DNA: TGCGCCAGCAGCACTACTAGCGGGGGGCTAAAAGATACGCAGTATTTT

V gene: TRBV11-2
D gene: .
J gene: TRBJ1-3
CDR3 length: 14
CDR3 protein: CASSTTGTGNTIYF
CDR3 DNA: TGTGCCAGCAGCACGACAGGCACTGGAAACACCATATATTTT